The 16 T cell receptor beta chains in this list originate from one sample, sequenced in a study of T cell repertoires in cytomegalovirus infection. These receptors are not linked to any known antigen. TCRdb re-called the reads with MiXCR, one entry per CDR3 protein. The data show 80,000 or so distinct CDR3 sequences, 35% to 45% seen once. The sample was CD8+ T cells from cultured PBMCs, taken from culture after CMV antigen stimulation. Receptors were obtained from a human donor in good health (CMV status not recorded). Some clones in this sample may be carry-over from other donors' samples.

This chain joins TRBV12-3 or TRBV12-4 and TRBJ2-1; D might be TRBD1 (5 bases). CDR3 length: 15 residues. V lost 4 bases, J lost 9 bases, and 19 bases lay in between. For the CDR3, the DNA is TGTGCCAGCAGTTCCTTAGTAGGCTGGGGCGGTGAGCAGTTCTTC. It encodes CASSSLVGWGGEQFF.

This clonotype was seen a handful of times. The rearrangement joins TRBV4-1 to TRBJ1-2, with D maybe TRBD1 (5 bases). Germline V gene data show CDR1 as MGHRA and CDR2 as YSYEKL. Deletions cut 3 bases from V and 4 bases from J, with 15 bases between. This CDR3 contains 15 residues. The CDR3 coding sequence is TGCGCCAGCAGCCAGGGAGGGGCGCTTGGCTATGGCTACACCTTC. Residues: CASSQGGALGYGYTF.

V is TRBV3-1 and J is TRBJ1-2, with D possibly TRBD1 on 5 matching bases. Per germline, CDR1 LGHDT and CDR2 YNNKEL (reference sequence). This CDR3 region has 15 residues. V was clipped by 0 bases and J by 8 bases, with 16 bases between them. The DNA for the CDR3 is TGTGCCAGCAGCCAAGAAAGTAGGGGAGGTCGGGGCTACACCTTC. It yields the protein CASSQESRGGRGYTF. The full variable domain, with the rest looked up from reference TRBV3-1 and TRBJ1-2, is DTAVSQTPKYLVTQMGNDKSIKCEQNLGHDTMYWYKQDSKKFLKIMFSYNNKELIINETVPNRFSPKSPDKAHLNLHINSLELGDSAVYFCASSQESRGGRGYTFGSGTRLTVV.

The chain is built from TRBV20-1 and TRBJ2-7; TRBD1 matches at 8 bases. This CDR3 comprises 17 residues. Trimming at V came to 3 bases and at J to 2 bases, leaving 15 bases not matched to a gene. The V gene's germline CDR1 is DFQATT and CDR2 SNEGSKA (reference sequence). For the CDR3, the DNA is TGCAGTGCTAGGACCCCGCTAGGGACAGGTGACCCCTACGAGCAGTACTTC. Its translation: CSARTPLGTGDPYEQYF.

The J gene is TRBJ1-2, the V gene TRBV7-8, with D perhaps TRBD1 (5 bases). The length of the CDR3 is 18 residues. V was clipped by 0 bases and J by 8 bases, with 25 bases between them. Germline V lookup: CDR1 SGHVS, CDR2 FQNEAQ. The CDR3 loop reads CASSLAARTYGRVGGYTF. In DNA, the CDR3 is TGTGCCAGCAGCTTAGCTGCTAGAACGTACGGCAGGGTAGGAGGCTACACCTTC.

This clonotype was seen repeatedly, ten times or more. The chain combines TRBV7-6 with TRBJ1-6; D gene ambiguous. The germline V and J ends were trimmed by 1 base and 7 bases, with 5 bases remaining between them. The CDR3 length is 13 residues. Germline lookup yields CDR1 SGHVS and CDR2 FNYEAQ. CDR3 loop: CASSLDENSPLHF. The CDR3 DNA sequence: TGTGCCAGCAGCTTAGACGAGAATTCACCCCTCCACTTT. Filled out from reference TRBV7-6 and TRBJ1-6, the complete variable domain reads GAGVSQSPRYKVTKRGQDVALRCDPISGHVSLYWYRQALGQGPEFLTYFNYEAQQDKSGLPNDRFSAERPEGSISTLTIQRTEQRDSAMYRCASSLDENSPLHFGNGTRLTVT.

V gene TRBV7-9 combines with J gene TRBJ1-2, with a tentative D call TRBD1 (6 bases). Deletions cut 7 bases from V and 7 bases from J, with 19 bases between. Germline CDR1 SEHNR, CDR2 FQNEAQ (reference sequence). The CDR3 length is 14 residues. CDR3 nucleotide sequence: TGTGCCAGCACCCTAGGGGACATTCCGTCTGGCTACACCTTC. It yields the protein CASTLGDIPSGYTF.

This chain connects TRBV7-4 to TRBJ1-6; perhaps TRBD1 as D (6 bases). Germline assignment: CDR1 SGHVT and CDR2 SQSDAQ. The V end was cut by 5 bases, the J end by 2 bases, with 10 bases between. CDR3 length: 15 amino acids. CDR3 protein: CASSGGGPYNSPLHF. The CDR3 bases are TGTGCCAGCAGCGGGGGCGGGCCCTATAATTCACCCCTCCACTTT.

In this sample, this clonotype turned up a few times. Here the CDR3 DNA reads TGTGCCAGCAGTTTAAAGGGCTTAAACTATGGCTACACCTTC. As protein: CASSLKGLNYGYTF. The genes are TRBV12-3 or TRBV12-4 and TRBJ1-2; D remains ambiguous. Trimming pared 2 bases from V and 2 bases from J, leaving 9 bases between. The CDR3 is 14 amino acids.

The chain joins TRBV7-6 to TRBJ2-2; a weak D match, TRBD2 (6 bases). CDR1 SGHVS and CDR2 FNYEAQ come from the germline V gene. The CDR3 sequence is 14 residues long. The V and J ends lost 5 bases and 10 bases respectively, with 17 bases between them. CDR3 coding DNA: TGTGCCAGCAGCCCACGGGACTCGCCCGAGGAGCTGTTTTTT. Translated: CASSPRDSPEELFF.

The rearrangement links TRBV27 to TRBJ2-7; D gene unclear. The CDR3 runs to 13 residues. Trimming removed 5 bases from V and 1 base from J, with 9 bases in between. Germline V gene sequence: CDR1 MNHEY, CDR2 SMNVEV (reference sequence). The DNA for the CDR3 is TGTGCCAGCAGTCCCGGCCGTTCCTACGAGCAGTACTTC. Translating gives CASSPGRSYEQYF.

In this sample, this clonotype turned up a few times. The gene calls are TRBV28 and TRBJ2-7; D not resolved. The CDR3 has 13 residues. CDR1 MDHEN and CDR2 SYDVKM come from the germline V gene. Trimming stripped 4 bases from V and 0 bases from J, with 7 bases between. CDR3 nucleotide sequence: TGTGCCAGCAGTTCCCTGGACTCCTACGAGCAGTACTTC. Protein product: CASSSLDSYEQYF.

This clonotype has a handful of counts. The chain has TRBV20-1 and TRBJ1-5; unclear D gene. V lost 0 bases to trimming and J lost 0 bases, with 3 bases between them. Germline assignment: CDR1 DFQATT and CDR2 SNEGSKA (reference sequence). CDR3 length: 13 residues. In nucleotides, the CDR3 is TGCAGTGCTAGAGACACTAGCAATCAGCCCCAGCATTTT. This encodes CSARDTSNQPQHF.

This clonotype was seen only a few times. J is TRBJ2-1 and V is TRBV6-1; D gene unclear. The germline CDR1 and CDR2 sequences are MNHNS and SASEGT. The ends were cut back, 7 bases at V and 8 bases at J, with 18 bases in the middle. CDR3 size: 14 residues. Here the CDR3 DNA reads TGTGCCAGCACTGTGGGGTTGGCTAACGATGAGCAGTTCTTC. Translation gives CASTVGLANDEQFF.

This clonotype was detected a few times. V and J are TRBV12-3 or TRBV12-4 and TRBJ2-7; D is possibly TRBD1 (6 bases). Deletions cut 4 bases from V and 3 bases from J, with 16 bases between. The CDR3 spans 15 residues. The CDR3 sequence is CASSWTDAGLYEQYF. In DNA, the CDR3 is TGTGCCAGCAGTTGGACAGACGCCGGCCTCTACGAGCAGTACTTC.

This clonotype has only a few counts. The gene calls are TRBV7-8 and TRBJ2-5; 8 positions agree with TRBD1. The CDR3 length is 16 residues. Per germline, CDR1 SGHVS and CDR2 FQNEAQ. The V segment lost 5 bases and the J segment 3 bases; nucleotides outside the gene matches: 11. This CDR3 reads CASSRRVTGAKETQYF. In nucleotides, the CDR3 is TGTGCCAGCAGCAGGAGGGTGACAGGGGCAAAAGAGACCCAGTACTTC.